The clone carrying this TCR beta chain was recorded only once. This specimen comes from a study of blood T cell repertoires in COVID-19. Across the study: From the United States, Italy and Spain came samples of acute and convalescent COVID-19. PBMCs, B-cell-depleted T cells, or T cells were the source of the cDNA or gDNA that made up the material.

Germline V gene lookup returns CDR1 SGHDN and CDR2 FVKESK. The CDR3 is 12 residues long. Between the trimmed V and J ends, which lost 1 base and 7 bases, there was a span of 6 bases. Original processing methods: Reference gene primers were amplified, and this amplification served to estimate nucleated cell counts. The data were produced by immunoSEQ multiplex PCR, yet TCRdb's version contains in-frame clones alone and is incomplete. The V and J calls and clone size are taken from that table; D and trimming were inferred from the DNA. Counted here are a few hundred thousand clones, about 90% occurring once; the ten biggest clones make up under 2.5%.

The receptor's source is a woman aged 50 to 65 with acute or convalescent COVID-19. The genes are TRBV14 and TRBJ2-3; no firm D call. The sample consisted of peripheral blood. The CDR3 protein is CASSQGAHTQYF. As DNA, the CDR3 is TGTGCCAGCAGCCAAGGGGCCCATACGCAGTATTTT.